What follows describes a single TCR beta chain. Trimming at V came to 3 bases and at J to 1 base, leaving 6 bases not matched to a gene. Germline V lookup: CDR1 SGHRS, CDR2 YFSETQ. The CDR3 spans 17 residues. The data were taken from a study of OX40 agonist ivuxolimab in advanced cancers. Study at large: Partial responses occurred in three patients (one hepatocellular carcinoma, two cutaneous melanoma).

Data came from immunoSEQ multiplex PCR; TCRdb stores just in-frame clones and leaves some out. The data contain 9,500 to 11,000 clones, 60% to 80% of them singletons. The TCR originated in an adult with an advanced solid tumor such as melanoma, head and neck, liver or kidney cancer. The sample consisted of CD4+ or CD8+ T cells sorted from blood, taken in a trial of the OX40 agonist ivuxolimab. This chain uses TRBV5-1 with TRBJ1-6; 8 bases fit TRBD1. The chain's CDR3 is CASSSTGVASYNSPLHF. In DNA, the CDR3 is TGCGCCAGCAGCTCGACAGGGGTTGCGTCCTATAATTCACCCCTCCACTTT.